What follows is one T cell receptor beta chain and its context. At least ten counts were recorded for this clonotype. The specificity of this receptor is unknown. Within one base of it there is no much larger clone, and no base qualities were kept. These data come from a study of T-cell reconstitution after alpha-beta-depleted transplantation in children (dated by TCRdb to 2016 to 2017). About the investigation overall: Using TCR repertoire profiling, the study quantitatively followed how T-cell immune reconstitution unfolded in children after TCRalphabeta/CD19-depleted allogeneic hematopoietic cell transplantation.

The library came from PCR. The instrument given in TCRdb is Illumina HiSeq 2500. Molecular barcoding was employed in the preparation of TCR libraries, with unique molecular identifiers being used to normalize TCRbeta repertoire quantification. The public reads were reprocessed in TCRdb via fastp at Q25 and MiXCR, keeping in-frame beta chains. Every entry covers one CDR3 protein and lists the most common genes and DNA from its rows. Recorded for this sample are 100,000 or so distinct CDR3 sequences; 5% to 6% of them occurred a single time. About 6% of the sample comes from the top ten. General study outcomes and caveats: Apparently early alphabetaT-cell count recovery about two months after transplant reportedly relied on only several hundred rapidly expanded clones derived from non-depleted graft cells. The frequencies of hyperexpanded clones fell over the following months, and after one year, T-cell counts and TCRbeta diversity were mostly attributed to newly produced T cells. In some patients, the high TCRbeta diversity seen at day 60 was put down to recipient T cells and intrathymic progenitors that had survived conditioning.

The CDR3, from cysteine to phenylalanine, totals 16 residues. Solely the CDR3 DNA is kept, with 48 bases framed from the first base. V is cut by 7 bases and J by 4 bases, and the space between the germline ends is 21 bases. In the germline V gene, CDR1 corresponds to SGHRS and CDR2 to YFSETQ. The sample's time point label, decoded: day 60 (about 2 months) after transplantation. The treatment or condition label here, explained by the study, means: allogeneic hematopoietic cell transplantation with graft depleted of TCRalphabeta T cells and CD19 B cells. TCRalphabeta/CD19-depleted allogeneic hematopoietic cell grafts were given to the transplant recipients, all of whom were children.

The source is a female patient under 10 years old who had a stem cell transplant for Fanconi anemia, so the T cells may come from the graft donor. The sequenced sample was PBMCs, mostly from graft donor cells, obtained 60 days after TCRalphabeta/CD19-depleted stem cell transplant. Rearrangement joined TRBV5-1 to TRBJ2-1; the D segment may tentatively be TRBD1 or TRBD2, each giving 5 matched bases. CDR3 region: CASVAGSGGGYNEQFF. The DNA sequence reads TGCGCCAGCGTGGCGGGTTCTGGGGGTGGATACAATGAGCAGTTCTTC.